The sequence of this T cell receptor beta chain was determined in a study of T cells of healthy individuals. MiXCR, run by TCRdb on the 5' RACE reads, gives a single entry per CDR3 protein. This table has about 82,000 distinct CDR3 sequences, more than 5% appearing once. The CDR3 is 12 residues long. V lost 3 bases and J lost 8, with 13 bases in between. Germline assignment: CDR1 SQVTM and CDR2 ANQGSEA. The TCR originated in a female donor in good health. The chain combines TRBV29-1 with TRBJ1-2; D unclear. The CDR3 region is CSVEDRREGYTF. CDR3 sequence (DNA): TGCAGCGTTGAGGACCGGCGGGAAGGCTACACCTTC.